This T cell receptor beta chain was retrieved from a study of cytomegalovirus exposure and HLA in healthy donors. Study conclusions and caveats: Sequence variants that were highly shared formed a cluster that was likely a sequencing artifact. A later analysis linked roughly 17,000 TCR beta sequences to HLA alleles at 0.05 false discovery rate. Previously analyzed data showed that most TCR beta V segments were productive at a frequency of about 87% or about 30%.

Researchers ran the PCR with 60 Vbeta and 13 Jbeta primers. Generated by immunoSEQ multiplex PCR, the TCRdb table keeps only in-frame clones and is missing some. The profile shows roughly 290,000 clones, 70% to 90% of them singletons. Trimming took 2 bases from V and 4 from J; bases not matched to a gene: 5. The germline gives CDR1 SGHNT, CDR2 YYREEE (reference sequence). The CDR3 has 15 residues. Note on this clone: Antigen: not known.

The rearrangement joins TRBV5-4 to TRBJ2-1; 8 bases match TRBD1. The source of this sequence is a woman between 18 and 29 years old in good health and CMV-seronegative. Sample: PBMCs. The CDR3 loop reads CASSFGTGEYNEQFF. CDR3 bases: TGTGCCAGCAGCTTCGGGACAGGCGAATACAATGAGCAGTTCTTC.